This T cell receptor (beta chain) was obtained from a study of T-cell reconstitution after alpha-beta-depleted transplantation in children. General study points: Certain patients had high TCRbeta diversity at day 60, and it came from recipient T cells and thymic progenitors that survived. T-cell counts and diversity at one year following transplant were attributed mainly to newly produced T cells. It was reported that alpha-beta T cells came from several hundred expanded graft clones (about two months after transplant).

The V gene's germline CDR1 is ENHRY and CDR2 SYGVKD. The CDR3 is 13 residues long. Trimming left V 8 bases short and J 10 bases short, with 20 bases between. Using unique molecular identifiers, the investigators prepared the TCRbeta library. TCRdb re-analysed the PCR reads in MiXCR, keeping a single row per CDR3 protein. The repertoire consists of about 350,000 distinct CDR3 sequences, with 15% to 20% occurring once and the leading ten covering around 41%. This clonotype appeared a few times. Its antigen remains unidentified. The J gene is TRBJ2-5, the V gene TRBV10-3; perhaps TRBD2 as D (6 bases). This TCR was sampled from a male patient aged 2 to 10 who had a stem cell transplant for acute lymphoblastic leukemia, so the T cells may come from the graft donor. The material was PBMCs, mostly from graft donor cells, obtained 360 days after TCRalphabeta/CD19-depleted stem cell transplant. CDR3 sequence reads: CAIASAGPGDQYF. CDR3 bases: TGTGCCATCGCTTCAGCGGGCCCCGGGGACCAGTACTTC.